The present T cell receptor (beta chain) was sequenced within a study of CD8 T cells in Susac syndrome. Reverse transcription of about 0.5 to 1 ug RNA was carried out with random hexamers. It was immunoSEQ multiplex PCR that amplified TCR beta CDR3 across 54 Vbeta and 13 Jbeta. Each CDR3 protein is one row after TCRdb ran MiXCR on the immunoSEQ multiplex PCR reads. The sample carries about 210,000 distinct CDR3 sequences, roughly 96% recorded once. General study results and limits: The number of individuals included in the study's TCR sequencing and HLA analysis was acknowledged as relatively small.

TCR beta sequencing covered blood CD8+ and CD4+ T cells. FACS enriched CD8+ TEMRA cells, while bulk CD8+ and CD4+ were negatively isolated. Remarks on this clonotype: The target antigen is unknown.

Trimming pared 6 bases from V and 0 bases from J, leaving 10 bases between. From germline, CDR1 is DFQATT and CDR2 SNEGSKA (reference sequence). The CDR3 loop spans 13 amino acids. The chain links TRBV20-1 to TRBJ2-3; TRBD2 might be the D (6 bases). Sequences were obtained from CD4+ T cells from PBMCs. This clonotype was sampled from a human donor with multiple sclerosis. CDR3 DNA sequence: TGCAGTGCGCGGGACTCTAGCACAGATACGCAGTATTTT. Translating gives CSARDSSTDTQYF.